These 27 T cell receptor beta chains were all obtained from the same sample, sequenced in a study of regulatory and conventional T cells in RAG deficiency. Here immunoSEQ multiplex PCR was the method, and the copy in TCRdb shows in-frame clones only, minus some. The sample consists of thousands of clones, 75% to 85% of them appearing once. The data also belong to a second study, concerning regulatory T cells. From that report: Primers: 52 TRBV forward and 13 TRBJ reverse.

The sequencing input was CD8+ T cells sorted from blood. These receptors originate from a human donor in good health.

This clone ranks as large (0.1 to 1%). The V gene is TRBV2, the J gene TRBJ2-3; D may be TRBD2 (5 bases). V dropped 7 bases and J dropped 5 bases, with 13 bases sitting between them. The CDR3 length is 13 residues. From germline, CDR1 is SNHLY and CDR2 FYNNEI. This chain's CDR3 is CASTTDWEDTQYF. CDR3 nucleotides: TGTGCCAGCACCACGGACTGGGAAGATACGCAGTATTTT.

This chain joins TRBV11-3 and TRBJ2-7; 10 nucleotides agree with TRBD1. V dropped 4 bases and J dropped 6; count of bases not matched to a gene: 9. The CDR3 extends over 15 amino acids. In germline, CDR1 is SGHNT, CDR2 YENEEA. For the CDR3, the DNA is TGTGCCAGCAGCTGGTCGGGACAGGGGTCCGGCGAGCAGTACTTC. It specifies CASSWSGQGSGEQYF.

The CDR3 bases are TGTGCCAGCAGCCCGAACAAAGAGACCCAGTACTTC. Its translation: CASSPNKETQYF. The rearrangement joins TRBV7-9 to TRBJ2-5; D gene ambiguous. Germline V gene data show CDR1 as SEHNR and CDR2 as FQNEAQ (reference sequence). Trimming left V 5 bases short and J 3 bases short, with 7 bases between. The CDR3 spans 12 residues.

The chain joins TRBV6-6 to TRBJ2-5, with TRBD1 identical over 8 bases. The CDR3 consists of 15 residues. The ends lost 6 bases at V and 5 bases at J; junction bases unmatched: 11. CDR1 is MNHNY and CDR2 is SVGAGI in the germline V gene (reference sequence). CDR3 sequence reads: CASSPTLRQGETQYF. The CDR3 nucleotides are TGTGCCAGCAGCCCCACCTTACGACAGGGGGAGACCCAGTACTTC.

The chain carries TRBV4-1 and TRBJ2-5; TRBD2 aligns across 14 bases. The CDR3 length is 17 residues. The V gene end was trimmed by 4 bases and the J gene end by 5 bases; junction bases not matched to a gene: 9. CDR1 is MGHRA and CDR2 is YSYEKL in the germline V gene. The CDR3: CASSPGTSGSGWETQYF. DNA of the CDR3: TGCGCCAGCAGCCCCGGGACTAGCGGGAGTGGGTGGGAGACCCAGTACTTC.

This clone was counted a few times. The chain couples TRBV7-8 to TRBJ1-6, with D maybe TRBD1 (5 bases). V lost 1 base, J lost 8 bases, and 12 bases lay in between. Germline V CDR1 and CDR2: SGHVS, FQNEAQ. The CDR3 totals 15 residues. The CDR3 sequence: CASSLEGDWDSPLHF. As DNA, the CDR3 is TGTGCCAGCAGCTTAGAAGGGGATTGGGATTCACCCCTCCACTTT.

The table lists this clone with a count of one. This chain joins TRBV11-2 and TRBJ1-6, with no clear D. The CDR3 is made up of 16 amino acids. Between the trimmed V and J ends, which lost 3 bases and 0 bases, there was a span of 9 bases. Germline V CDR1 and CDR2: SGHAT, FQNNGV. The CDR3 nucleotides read TGTGCCAGCAGCTTCGGCAGGAGCTCCTATAATTCACCCCTCCACTTT. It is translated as CASSFGRSSYNSPLHF.

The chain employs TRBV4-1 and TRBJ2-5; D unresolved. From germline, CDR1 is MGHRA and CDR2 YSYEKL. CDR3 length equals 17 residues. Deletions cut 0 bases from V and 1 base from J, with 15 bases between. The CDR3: CASSQDPYRRSQETQYF. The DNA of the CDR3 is TGCGCCAGCAGCCAAGATCCTTACCGGCGGAGCCAAGAGACCCAGTACTTC.

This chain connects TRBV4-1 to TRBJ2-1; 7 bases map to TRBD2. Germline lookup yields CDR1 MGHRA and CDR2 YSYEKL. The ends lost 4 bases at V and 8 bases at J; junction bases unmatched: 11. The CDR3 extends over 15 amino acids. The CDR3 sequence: CASSLDFWGGDEQFF. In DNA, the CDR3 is TGCGCCAGCAGCCTGGATTTTTGGGGGGGTGATGAGCAGTTCTTC.

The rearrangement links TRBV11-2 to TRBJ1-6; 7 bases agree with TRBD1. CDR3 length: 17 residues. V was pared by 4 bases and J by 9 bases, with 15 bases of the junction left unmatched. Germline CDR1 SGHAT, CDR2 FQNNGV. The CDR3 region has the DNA TGTGCCAGCAGCTCCCACGACCTACAGGGGCCCTCTTCACCCCTCCACTTT. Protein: CASSSHDLQGPSSPLHF.

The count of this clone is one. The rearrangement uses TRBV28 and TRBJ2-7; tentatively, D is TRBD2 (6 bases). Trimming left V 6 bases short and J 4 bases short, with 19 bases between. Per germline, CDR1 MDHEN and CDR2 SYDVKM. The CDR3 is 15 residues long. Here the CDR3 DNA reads TGTGCCAGCAGGAATAAGCGGGCCGTAAAATACGAGCAGTACTTC. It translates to CASRNKRAVKYEQYF.

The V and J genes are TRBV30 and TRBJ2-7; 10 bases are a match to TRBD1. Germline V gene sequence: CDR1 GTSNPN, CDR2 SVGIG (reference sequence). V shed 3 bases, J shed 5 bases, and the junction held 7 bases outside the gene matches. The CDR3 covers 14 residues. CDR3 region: CAWSPGTGVHEQYF. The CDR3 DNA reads TGTGCCTGGAGCCCTGGGACAGGGGTCCACGAGCAGTACTTC. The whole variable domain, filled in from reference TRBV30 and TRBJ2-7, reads SQTIHQWPATLVQPVGSPLSLECTVEGTSNPNLYWYRQAAGRGLQLLFYSVGIGQISSEVPQNLSASRPQDRQFILSSKKLLLSDSGFYLCAWSPGTGVHEQYFGPGTRLTVT.

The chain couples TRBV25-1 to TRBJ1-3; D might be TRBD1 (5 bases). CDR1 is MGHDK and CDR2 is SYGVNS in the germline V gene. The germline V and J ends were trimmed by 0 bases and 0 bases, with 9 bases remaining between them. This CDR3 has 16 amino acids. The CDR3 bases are TGTGCCAGCAGTGAATACGGGACCTTCTCTGGAAACACCATATATTTT. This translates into CASSEYGTFSGNTIYF.

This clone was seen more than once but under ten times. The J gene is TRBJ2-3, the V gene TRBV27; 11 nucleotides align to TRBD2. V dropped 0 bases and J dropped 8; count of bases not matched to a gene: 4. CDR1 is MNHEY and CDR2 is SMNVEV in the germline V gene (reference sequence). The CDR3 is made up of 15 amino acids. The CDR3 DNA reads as TGTGCCAGCAGTTTATCGGCTAGCGGGGGGTCTACGCAGTATTTT. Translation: CASSLSASGGSTQYF.

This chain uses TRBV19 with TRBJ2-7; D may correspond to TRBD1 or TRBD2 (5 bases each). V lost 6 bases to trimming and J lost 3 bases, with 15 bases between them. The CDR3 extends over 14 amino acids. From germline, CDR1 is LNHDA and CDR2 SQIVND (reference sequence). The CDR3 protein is CASRPGREDYEQYF. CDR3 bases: TGTGCCAGTAGGCCGGGACGGGAAGACTACGAGCAGTACTTC.

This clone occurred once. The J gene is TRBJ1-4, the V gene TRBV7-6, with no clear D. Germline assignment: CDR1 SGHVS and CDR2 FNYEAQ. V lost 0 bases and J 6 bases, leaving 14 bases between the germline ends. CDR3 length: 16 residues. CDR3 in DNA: TGTGCCAGCAGCTTAGCTGGAGGGAAAGGTTATGAAAAACTGTTTTTT. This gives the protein CASSLAGGKGYEKLFF.

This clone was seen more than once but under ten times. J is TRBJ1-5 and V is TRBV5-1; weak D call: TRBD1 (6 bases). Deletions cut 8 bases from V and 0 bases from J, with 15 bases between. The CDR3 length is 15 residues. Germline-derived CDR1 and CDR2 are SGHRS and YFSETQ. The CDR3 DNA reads TGCGCCAGATGGGGAGACAGGAATAGCAATCAGCCCCAGCATTTT. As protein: CARWGDRNSNQPQHF.

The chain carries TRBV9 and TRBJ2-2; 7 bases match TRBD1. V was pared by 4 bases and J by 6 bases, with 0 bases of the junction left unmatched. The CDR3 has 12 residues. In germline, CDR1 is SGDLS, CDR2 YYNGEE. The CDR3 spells CASSQGAGELFF. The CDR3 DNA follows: TGTGCCAGCAGCCAGGGGGCCGGGGAGCTGTTTTTT.

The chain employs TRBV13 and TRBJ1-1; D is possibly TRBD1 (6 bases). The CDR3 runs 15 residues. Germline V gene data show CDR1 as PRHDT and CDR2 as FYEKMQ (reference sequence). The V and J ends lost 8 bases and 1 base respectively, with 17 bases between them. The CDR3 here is CASSGWGHRNTEAFF. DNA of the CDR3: TGTGCCAGCTCCGGATGGGGACACCGGAACACTGAAGCTTTCTTT. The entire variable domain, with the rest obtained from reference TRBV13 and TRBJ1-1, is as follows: AAGVIQSPRHLIKEKRETATLKCYPIPRHDTVYWYQQGPGQDPQFLISFYEKMQSDKGSIPDRFSAQQFSDYHSELNMSSLELGDSALYFCASSGWGHRNTEAFFGQGTRLTVV.

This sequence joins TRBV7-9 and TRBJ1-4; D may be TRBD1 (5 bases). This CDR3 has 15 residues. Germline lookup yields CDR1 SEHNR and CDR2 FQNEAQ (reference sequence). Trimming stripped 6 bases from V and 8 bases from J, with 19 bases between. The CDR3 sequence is CASSSPGNEREKLFF. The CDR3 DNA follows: TGTGCCAGCAGTTCGCCAGGGAATGAGAGGGAAAAACTGTTTTTT.

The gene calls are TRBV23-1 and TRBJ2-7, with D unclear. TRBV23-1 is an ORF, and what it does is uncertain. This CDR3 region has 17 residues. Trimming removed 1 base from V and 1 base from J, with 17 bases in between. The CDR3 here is CASSQCPPNRRSYEQYF. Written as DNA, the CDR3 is TGCGCCAGCAGTCAATGCCCCCCCAACCGGCGATCCTACGAGCAGTACTTC.

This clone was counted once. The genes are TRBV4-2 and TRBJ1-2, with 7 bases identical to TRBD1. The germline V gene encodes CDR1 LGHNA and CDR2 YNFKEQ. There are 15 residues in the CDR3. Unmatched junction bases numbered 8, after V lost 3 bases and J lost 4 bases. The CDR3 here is CASSHGGQSLYGYTF. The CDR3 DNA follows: TGTGCCAGCAGCCATGGGGGACAGTCTCTCTATGGCTACACCTTC.

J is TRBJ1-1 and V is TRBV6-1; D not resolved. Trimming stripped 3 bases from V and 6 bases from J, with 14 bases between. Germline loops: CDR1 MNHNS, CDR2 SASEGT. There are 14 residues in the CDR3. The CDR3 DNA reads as TGTGCCAGCAGTGATATAAGTATTGTCCCTGAAGCTTTCTTT. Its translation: CASSDISIVPEAFF.

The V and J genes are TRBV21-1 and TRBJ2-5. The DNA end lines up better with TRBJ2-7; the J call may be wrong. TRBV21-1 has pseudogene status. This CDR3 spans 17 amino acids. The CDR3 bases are TGTGCCAGCAGCAAAGCGCTTTACGGCCCCCTCTCCTACGAGCAGTACTTC. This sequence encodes CASSKALYGPLSYEQYF.

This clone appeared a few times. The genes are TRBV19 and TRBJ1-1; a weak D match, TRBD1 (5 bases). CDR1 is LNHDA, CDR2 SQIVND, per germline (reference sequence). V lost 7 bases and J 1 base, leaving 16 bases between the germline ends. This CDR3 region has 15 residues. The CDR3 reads CASKIGAHSNTEAFF. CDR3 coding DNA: TGTGCCAGTAAAATAGGGGCCCATTCGAACACTGAAGCTTTCTTT.

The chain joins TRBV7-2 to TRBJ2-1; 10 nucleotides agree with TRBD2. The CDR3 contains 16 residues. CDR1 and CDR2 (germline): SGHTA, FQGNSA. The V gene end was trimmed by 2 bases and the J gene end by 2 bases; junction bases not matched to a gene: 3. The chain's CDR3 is CASSLSLAGAYNEQFF. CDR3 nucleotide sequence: TGTGCCAGCAGCTTAAGTCTAGCGGGAGCCTACAATGAGCAGTTCTTC.

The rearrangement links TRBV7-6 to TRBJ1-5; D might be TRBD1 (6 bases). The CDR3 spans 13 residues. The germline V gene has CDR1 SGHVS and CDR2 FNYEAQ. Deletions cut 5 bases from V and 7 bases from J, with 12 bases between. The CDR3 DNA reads TGTGCCAGCAGCGAGGGAGGGGGACAGCCCCAGCATTTT. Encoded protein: CASSEGGGQPQHF.